The present entry profiles one T cell receptor beta chain with its context. The V and J ends lost 5 bases and 8 bases respectively, with 16 bases between them. CDR1 is SGHNT, CDR2 YENEEA, per germline. CDR3 length: 15 residues. This table comes from immunoSEQ multiplex PCR, and its TCRdb copy is limited to in-frame clones, with some not included. This sample has tens of thousands of clones, with about 72% found just once. This sample is part of a study of OX40 agonist ivuxolimab in advanced cancers. Study details: Ivuxolimab, an agonist antibody against OX40 (CD134), was given to patients. One hepatocellular carcinoma and two cutaneous melanoma patients partially responded. At about 82% male, the cohort had a mean age of about 60 years, ranging from roughly 20 to 85. Prior therapy, whether anti-PD-1, anti-PD-L1 or anti-CTLA-4, was allowed, and approximately 40% had some.

The V gene is TRBV11-3, the J gene TRBJ1-6; D not certain. Specimen: CD4+ or CD8+ T cells sorted from blood, collected in a trial of the OX40 agonist ivuxolimab. This TCR was recovered from an adult with an advanced solid tumor such as melanoma, head and neck, liver or kidney cancer. The DNA of the CDR3 is TGTGCCAGCAGCCACCGATCTGGGAGTGATTCACCCCTCCACTTT. This translates into CASSHRSGSDSPLHF.